Below, 20 T cell receptor beta chains from the same sample are listed, as sequenced in a study of cytomegalovirus exposure and HLA in healthy donors. With 60 Vbeta and 13 Jbeta primers, the PCR was carried out. TCRdb keeps only in-frame clones here, not all; method: immunoSEQ multiplex PCR. This table holds fewer than 250,000 clones, under 85% found once. Source material: PBMCs. The receptors here all came from a woman aged 18-30 years in good health and CMV-seronegative.

V usage is TRBV5-1 and J usage is TRBJ2-1; 9 bases align to TRBD1. The CDR3 spans 14 residues. Trimming at V came to 2 bases and at J to 8 bases, leaving 5 bases not matched to a gene. Germline V CDR1 and CDR2: SGHRS, YFSETQ. CDR3: CASSFGTGKDEQFF. In DNA, the CDR3 is TGCGCCAGCAGCTTCGGGACAGGGAAGGATGAGCAGTTCTTC. The whole variable domain, remainder taken from reference TRBV5-1 and TRBJ2-1, is KAGVTQTPRYLIKTRGQQVTLSCSPISGHRSVSWYQQTPGQGLQFLFEYFSETQRNKGNFPGRFSGRQFSNSRSEMNVSTLELGDSALYLCASSFGTGKDEQFFGPGTRLTVL.

The V gene is TRBV9, the J gene TRBJ1-3; D not certain. V was cut by 0 bases and J by 3 bases, with 10 bases left in between. Germline CDR1 and CDR2: SGDLS and YYNGEE. CDR3 length: 15 amino acids. The CDR3 loop reads CASSVASGIGNTIYF. CDR3 DNA: TGTGCCAGCAGCGTAGCGTCGGGGATTGGAAACACCATATATTTT.

V and J are TRBV30 and TRBJ1-3; D gene uncertain. CDR3 size: 16 residues. With 2 bases removed from V and 0 bases from J, the gap between germline ends came to 14 bases. Germline V CDR1 and CDR2: GTSNPN, SVGIG (reference sequence). CDR3 sequence reads: CAWSLGQVNSGNTIYF. CDR3 nucleotide sequence: TGTGCCTGGAGTTTGGGCCAGGTTAACTCTGGAAACACCATATATTTT.

The chain links TRBV27 to TRBJ1-2; 9 bases map to TRBD1. This CDR3 is built from 15 residues. Per the germline V gene, CDR1 is MNHEY and CDR2 is SMNVEV (reference sequence). With 3 bases clipped from V and 8 bases from J, the junction kept 10 bases outside the gene matches. The CDR3 bases are TGTGCCAGCAGTTTTGGGGACAGGGAAATAAGGGGCTACACCTTC. It yields the protein CASSFGDREIRGYTF.

This clone is categorized as medium-sized. The rearrangement joins TRBV10-3 to TRBJ1-5; 8 nucleotides align to TRBD1. This CDR3 region has 12 residues. Germline V gene data show CDR1 as ENHRY and CDR2 as SYGVKD. V shed 6 bases, J shed 9 bases, and the junction held 4 bases outside the gene matches. As DNA, the CDR3 is TGTGCCATCAGGGACAGGGACGGGCCCCAGCATTTT. Translation: CAIRDRDGPQHF.

CDR3 sequence: CASSRTGTGGNSPLHF. CDR3 DNA: TGTGCCAGCAGTCGAACCGGGACAGGCGGTAATTCACCCCTCCACTTT. The chain links TRBV27 to TRBJ1-6; TRBD1 matches 8 bases. V gave up 5 bases and J gave up 6 bases; unmatched junction bases: 9. The germline V gene encodes CDR1 MNHEY and CDR2 SMNVEV (reference sequence). The CDR3 consists of 16 residues.

The chain links TRBV28 to TRBJ2-7; tentatively, D is TRBD1 (6 bases). CDR1 is MDHEN and CDR2 is SYDVKM in the germline V gene. The CDR3 is made up of 12 amino acids. Trimming took 4 bases from V and 6 from J, leaving 10 bases between them. CDR3 sequence: CASSSTGSEQYF. Here the CDR3 DNA reads TGTGCCAGCAGTTCTACAGGGAGCGAGCAGTACTTC.

The rearrangement uses TRBV6-1 and TRBJ1-2; a possible D gene is TRBD1 (6 bases). Germline lookup yields CDR1 MNHNS and CDR2 SASEGT. The CDR3 has 14 amino acids. V lost 10 bases to trimming and J lost 0 bases, with 15 bases between them. In nucleotides, the CDR3 is TGTGCCACCAAGAGACAGGCCACTAACTATGGCTACACCTTC. Residues: CATKRQATNYGYTF.

V and J are TRBV27 and TRBJ1-5; 7 bases agree with TRBD1. The V and J ends lost 8 bases and 4 bases, in that order; junction bases with no gene match: 5. The CDR3 contains 13 residues. Looked up from germline, CDR1 is MNHEY and CDR2 is SMNVEV (reference sequence). CDR3 in amino acids: CASGRDRNQPQHF. The CDR3 bases are TGTGCCAGCGGTAGGGACAGAAATCAGCCCCAGCATTTT.

This clone was observed a few times. This chain links TRBV5-8 with TRBJ1-2; D is undetermined. V was clipped by 7 bases and J by 4 bases, with 23 bases between them. Germline CDR1 is SGHTS and CDR2 is YDEGEE. CDR3 length equals 16 residues. For the CDR3, the DNA is TGTGCCAGCGGTCAGATTGACCCGAGTCTAGGCTATGGCTACACCTTC. This sequence encodes CASGQIDPSLGYGYTF.

The chain links TRBV19 to TRBJ2-1, with TRBD1 identical over 8 bases. The CDR3 totals 15 residues. With 4 bases clipped from V and 3 bases from J, the junction kept 5 bases outside the gene matches. In germline, CDR1 is LNHDA, CDR2 SQIVND (reference sequence). The CDR3 DNA reads TGTGCCAGTAGTACTACAGGGGGGAACTACAATGAGCAGTTCTTC. Translation gives CASSTTGGNYNEQFF.

For the CDR3, the DNA is TGTGCCAGCAGTCCACAGGTCACCTACGAGCAGTACTTC. Protein: CASSPQVTYEQYF. The chain couples TRBV28 to TRBJ2-7; possible D gene TRBD1, 5 bases. Germline CDR1 is MDHEN and CDR2 is SYDVKM. The CDR3 is 13 amino acids. V was pared by 5 bases and J by 2 bases, with 10 bases between. Combining the CDR3 with reference TRBV28 and TRBJ2-7 gives the whole variable domain DVKVTQSSRYLVKRTGEKVFLECVQDMDHENMFWYRQDPGLGLRLIYFSYDVKMKEKGDIPEGYSVSREKKERFSLILESASTNQTSMYLCASSPQVTYEQYFGPGTRLTVT.

This chain links TRBV11-2 with TRBJ1-6; D is ambiguous. This CDR3 has 14 amino acids. Germline V lookup: CDR1 SGHAT, CDR2 FQNNGV. The germline V and J ends were trimmed by 1 base and 6 bases, with 7 bases remaining between them. DNA for the CDR3: TGTGCCAGCAGCTTAGGACTGATTAATTCACCCCTCCACTTT. It yields the protein CASSLGLINSPLHF.

This chain uses TRBV6-5 with TRBJ1-1; no clear D. CDR1 and CDR2 (germline): MNHEY, SVGAGI. The V and J ends lost 5 bases and 1 base respectively, with 8 bases between them. The CDR3 runs to 13 residues. CDR3 residues: CASSPPGNTEAFF. CDR3 nucleotides: TGTGCCAGCAGTCCCCCAGGGAACACTGAAGCTTTCTTT.

V usage is TRBV30 and J usage is TRBJ2-2; D might be TRBD2 (5 bases). There are 15 residues in the CDR3. The V end was cut by 5 bases, the J end by 4 bases, with 17 bases between. CDR1 is GTSNPN, CDR2 SVGIG, per germline (reference sequence). The CDR3 protein is CAWYGKVGPTGELFF. The CDR3 nucleotides read TGTGCCTGGTACGGGAAGGTCGGTCCCACCGGGGAGCTGTTTTTT.

The V gene is TRBV7-3, the J gene TRBJ2-1; TRBD2 matches at 9 bases. The CDR3 is 16 amino acids. Germline CDR1 SGHTA, CDR2 FQGTGA. Trimming at V came to 3 bases and at J to 2 bases, leaving 5 bases not matched to a gene. The CDR3 reads CASSFLAGETYNEQFF. The CDR3, as DNA: TGTGCCAGCAGCTTCTTAGCGGGGGAAACCTACAATGAGCAGTTCTTC.

A few counts support this clone. Additional DNA sequences in this sample encode the identical CDR3. The chain recombines TRBV29-1 with TRBJ1-1; D is uncertain. Germline V CDR1 and CDR2: SQVTM, ANQGSEA. This CDR3 spans 11 amino acids. V lost 3 bases and J 1 base, leaving 3 bases between the germline ends. The CDR3 spells CSVDSNTEAFF. The DNA for the CDR3 is TGCAGCGTTGACTCGAACACTGAAGCTTTCTTT.

The chain carries TRBV7-3 and TRBJ2-3, with 11 bases lining up with TRBD2. The germline V gene has CDR1 SGHTA and CDR2 FQGTGA. This CDR3 comprises 17 residues. J lost 2 bases, V lost 5 bases, and 9 bases had no gene match. The CDR3 loop is CASSLTGTSGNTDTQYF. CDR3 DNA: TGTGCCAGCAGCCTGACCGGGACTAGCGGCAACACAGATACGCAGTATTTT.

The chain has TRBV29-1 and TRBJ1-2, with D maybe TRBD1 (6 bases). V lost 3 bases, J lost 6 bases, and 17 bases lay in between. Germline CDR1 and CDR2: SQVTM and ANQGSEA. This CDR3 spans 14 amino acids. The CDR3 spells CSVEATGVRDGYTF. In DNA, the CDR3 is TGCAGCGTTGAGGCGACAGGAGTCAGGGATGGCTACACCTTC.

This chain joins TRBV28 and TRBJ2-5, with TRBD2 as a possible D gene (6 bases). Judging by the DNA end, TRBJ2-7 fits better; the J call may be wrong. Germline CDR1 and CDR2: MDHEN and SYDVKM. The length of the CDR3 is 13 residues. CDR3 bases: TGTGCCAGCAGCCCTGCGGGGCCCTACGAGCAGTACTTC. Amino acid sequence: CASSPAGPYEQYF.